One and the same sample provided the 4 T cell receptor beta chains below, sequenced in a study of T cells expressing NK-cell markers. No DNA is given; TCRdb re-called the 5' RACE reads and lists each CDR3 protein once. The sample data list about 410,000 distinct CDR3 sequences. The sequenced sample consisted of blood T cells: a sorted CD56 or NKG2C T cell subset, CD4+ or CD8+ T cells, or bulk PBMC T cells (not recorded which). These receptor sequences come from a woman in her 50s in good health.

The chain recombines TRBV29-1 with TRBJ2-5; no DNA is available, so the TRBD1 call from TCRdb remains unchecked. CDR1 and CDR2 from the germline V gene are SQVTM and ANQGSEA. This CDR3 region has 13 residues. CDR3 loop: CSVEGDREETQYF.

The chain combines TRBV10-3 with TRBJ1-5. The CDR3 is 14 residues long. Germline values: CDR1 ENHRY, CDR2 SYGVKD. The CDR3 is CAAGPMDSNQPQHF.

V is TRBV5-1 and J is TRBJ1-2; the D gene TCRdb calls, TRBD1, cannot be checked with no DNA. The CDR3 extends over 16 amino acids. The V gene's germline CDR1 is SGHRS and CDR2 YFSETQ. The CDR3 region is CASSSLGQGAFYGYTF. The full variable domain, in which reference TRBV5-1 and TRBJ1-2 provide the parts outside the CDR3, is KAGVTQTPRYLIKTRGQQVTLSCSPISGHRSVSWYQQTPGQGLQFLFEYFSETQRNKGNFPGRFSGRQFSNSRSEMNVSTLELGDSALYLCASSSLGQGAFYGYTFGSGTRLTVV.

The chain recombines TRBV20-1 with TRBJ1-5; the D gene TCRdb calls, TRBD1, cannot be checked with no DNA. Germline lookup yields CDR1 DFQATT and CDR2 SNEGSKA (reference sequence). The length of the CDR3 is 15 residues. The CDR3 is CSASRQEAVIRPQHF.